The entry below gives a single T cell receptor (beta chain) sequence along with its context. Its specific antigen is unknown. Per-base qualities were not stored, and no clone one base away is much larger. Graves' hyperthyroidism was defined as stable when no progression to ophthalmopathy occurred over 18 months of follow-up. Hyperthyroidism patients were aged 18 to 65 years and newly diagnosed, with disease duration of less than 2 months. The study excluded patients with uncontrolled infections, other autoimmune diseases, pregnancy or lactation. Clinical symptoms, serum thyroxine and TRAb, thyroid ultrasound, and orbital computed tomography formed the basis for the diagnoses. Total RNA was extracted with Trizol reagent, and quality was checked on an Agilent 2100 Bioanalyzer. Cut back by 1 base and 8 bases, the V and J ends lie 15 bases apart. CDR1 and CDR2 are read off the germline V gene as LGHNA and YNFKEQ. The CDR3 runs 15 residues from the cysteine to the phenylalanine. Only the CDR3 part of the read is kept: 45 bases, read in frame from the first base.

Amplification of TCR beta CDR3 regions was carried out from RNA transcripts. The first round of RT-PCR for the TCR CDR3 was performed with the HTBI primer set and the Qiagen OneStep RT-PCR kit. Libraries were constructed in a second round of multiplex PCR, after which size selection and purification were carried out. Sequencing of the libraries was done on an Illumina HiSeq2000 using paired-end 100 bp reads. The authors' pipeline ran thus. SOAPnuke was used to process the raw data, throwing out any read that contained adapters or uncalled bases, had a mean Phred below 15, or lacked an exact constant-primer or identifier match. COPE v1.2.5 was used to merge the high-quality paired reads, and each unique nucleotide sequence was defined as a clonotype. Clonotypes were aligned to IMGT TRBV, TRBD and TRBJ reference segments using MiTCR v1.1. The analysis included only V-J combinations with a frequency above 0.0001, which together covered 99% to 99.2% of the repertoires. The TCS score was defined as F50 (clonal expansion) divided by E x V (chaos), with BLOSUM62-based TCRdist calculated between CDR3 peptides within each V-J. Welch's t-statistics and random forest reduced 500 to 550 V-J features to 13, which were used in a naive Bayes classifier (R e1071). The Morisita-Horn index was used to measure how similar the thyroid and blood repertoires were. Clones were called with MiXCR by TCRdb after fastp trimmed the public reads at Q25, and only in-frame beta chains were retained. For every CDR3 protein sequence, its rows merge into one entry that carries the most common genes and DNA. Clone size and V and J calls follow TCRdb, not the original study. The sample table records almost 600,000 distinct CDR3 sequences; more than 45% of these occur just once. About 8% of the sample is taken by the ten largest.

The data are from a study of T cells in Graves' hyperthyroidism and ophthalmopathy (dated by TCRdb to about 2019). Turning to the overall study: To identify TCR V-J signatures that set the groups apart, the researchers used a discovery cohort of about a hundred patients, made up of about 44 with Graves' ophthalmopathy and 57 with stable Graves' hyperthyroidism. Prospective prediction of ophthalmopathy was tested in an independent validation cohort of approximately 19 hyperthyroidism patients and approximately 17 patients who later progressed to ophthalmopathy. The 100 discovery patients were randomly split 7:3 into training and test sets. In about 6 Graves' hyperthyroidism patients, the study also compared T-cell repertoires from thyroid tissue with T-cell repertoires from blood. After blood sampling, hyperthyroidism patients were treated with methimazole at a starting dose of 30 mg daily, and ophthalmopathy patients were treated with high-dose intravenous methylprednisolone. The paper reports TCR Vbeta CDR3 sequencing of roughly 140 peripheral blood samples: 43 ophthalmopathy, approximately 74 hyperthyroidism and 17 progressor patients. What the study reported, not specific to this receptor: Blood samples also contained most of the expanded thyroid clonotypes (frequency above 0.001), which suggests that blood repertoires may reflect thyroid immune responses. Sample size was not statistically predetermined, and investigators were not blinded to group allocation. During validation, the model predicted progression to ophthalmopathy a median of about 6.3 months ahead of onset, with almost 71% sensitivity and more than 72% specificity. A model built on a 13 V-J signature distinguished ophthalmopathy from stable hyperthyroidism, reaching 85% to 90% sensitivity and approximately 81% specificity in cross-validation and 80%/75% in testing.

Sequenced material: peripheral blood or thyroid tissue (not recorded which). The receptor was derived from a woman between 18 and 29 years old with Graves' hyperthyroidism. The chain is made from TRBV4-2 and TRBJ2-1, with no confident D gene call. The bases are TGTGCCAGCAGCCAAGGGTACGACTTAGGCGATGAGCAGTTCTTC. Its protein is CASSQGYDLGDEQFF.